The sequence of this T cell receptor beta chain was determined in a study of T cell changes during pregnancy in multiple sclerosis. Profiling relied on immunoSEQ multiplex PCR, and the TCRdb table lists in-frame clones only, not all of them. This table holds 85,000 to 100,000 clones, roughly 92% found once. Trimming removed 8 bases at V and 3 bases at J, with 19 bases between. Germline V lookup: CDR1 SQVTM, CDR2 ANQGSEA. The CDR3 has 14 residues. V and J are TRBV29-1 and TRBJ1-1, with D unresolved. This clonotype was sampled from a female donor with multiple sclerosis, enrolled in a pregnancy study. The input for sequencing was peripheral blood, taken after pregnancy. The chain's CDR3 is CSFSSLLEHTEAFF. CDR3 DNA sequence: TGCAGCTTTTCTTCTCTCCTGGAGCACACTGAAGCTTTCTTT. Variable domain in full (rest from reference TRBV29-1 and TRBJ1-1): SAVISQKPSRDICQRGTSLTIQCQVDSQVTMMFWYRQQPGQSLTLIATANQGSEATYESGFVIDKFPISRPNLTFSTLTVSNMSPEDSSIYLCSFSSLLEHTEAFFGQGTRLTVV.